Listed below are T cell receptor beta chains from one sample, sequenced in a study of T-cell reconstitution after alpha-beta-depleted transplantation in children. TCRdb re-called the PCR reads through MiXCR, storing one row per CDR3 protein. The table has approximately 510,000 distinct CDR3 sequences, approximately 20% seen once. The specimen comprised PBMCs from the stem cell graft donor, sampled from the stem cell graft. Every receptor here comes from a human donor who donated a stem cell graft to a child with acute lymphoblastic leukemia. CDR3s include the opening cysteine and the closing phenylalanine or tryptophan. Fields, in order: J gene, V gene, D gene, clone size, CDR3 protein, CDR3 DNA. A D gene is named only where the DNA matches it firmly. Not all rows give a size; the values are once, few, many and, for expanded clones, a class.

TRBJ2-2	TRBV18	.	few	CASSPPSGGRATNTGELFF	TGTGCCAGCTCACCACCGAGCGGAGGAAGGGCGACCAACACCGGGGAGCTGTTTTTT
TRBJ1-2	TRBV7-9	.	few	CASSYRETTYGYTF	TGTGCCAGCAGTTACAGGGAGACGACTTATGGCTACACCTTC
TRBJ1-5	TRBV2	TRBD1	many	CASSGEDRVNQPQHF	TGTGCCAGCAGTGGAGAGGACAGGGTGAATCAGCCCCAGCATTTT
TRBJ2-6	TRBV25-1	TRBD1	few	CASSVPGGEGSGANVLTF	TGTGCCAGCAGTGTCCCAGGGGGAGAGGGCTCTGGGGCCAACGTCCTGACTTTC
TRBJ1-2	TRBV3-1	.	.	CASSQGQTTKLYGYTF	TGTGCCAGCAGCCAAGGACAGACTACGAAGTTGTATGGCTACACCTTC
TRBJ1-2	TRBV25-1	TRBD1	few	CASSGGTGIDYTF	TGTGCCAGCAGCGGGGGGACAGGTATTGACTACACCTTC
TRBJ2-1	TRBV7-3	.	few	CASSSRGEQKNEQFF	TGTGCCAGCAGCTCTCGCGGGGAGCAGAAAAATGAGCAGTTCTTC
TRBJ2-1	TRBV12-3/TRBV12-4	TRBD2	.	CASSLRTSGRLKGYNEQFF	TGTGCCAGCAGTTTGAGGACTAGCGGCAGACTAAAAGGCTACAATGAGCAGTTCTTC
TRBJ2-3	TRBV5-1	.	many	CASSRSDPSTDTQYF	TGCGCCAGCAGCCGATCGGACCCCAGCACAGATACGCAGTATTTT
TRBJ2-7	TRBV20-1	.	.	CSAWDTEYEQYF	TGCAGTGCCTGGGACACTGAATACGAGCAGTACTTC
TRBJ2-3	TRBV11-2	TRBD1	.	CASSLRDRGVTDTQYF	TGTGCCAGCAGCCTCCGGGACAGGGGGGTCACAGATACGCAGTATTTT
TRBJ1-1	TRBV5-1	.	few	CASRRPAQALQDDTEAFF	TGCGCCAGCAGGCGGCCGGCGCAGGCACTTCAAGACGACACTGAAGCTTTCTTT
TRBJ1-5	TRBV20-1	.	.	CSAVRGGNQPQHF	TGCAGTGCCGTACGGGGCGGCAATCAGCCCCAGCATTTT
TRBJ2-1	TRBV5-4	TRBD2	few	CASSPGGGTIHEQFF	TGTGCCAGCAGCCCTGGCGGGGGGACAATCCATGAGCAGTTCTTC
TRBJ1-1	TRBV5-1	.	.	CASRIRAVRGRSDTEAFF	TGCGCCAGCAGGATTAGGGCTGTTAGAGGGCGATCGGACACTGAAGCTTTCTTT
TRBJ1-2	TRBV5-4	TRBD1	.	CASSRGTGDGGYGYTF	TGTGCCAGCAGCCGTGGGACAGGGGATGGTGGGTATGGCTACACCTTC
TRBJ2-7	TRBV5-1	TRBD1	.	CASSPTTGWSYEQYF	TGCGCCAGCAGCCCGACGACAGGGTGGTCCTACGAGCAGTACTTC
TRBJ2-5	TRBV7-3	.	.	CASSFGPGDETQYF	TGTGCCAGCAGCTTTGGCCCCGGCGACGAGACCCAGTACTTC
TRBJ2-1	TRBV4-1	.	.	CASSQVWAPHNEQFF	TGCGCCAGCAGCCAAGTCTGGGCCCCCCACAATGAGCAGTTCTTC
TRBJ2-1	TRBV6-1	TRBD2	.	CASIPGGRAGEQFF	TGTGCCAGCATCCCTGGCGGGAGGGCCGGTGAGCAGTTCTTC
TRBJ2-1	TRBV19	TRBD1	.	CASTTTGGSYNEQFF	TGTGCCAGTACTACGACAGGGGGCTCCTACAATGAGCAGTTCTTC
TRBJ2-3	TRBV20-1	TRBD2	few	CSARVAGGPTDTQYF	TGCAGTGCTAGAGTAGCGGGAGGACCCACAGATACGCAGTATTTT
TRBJ2-3	TRBV5-1	.	few	CASSPTEGKTDTQYF	TGCGCCAGCAGCCCCACTGAGGGGAAGACAGATACGCAGTATTTT
TRBJ1-1	TRBV6-1	TRBD1	.	CASSGQGATEEAFF	TGTGCCAGCAGTGGCCAGGGGGCGACAGAAGAAGCTTTCTTT
TRBJ2-5	TRBV7-9	TRBD1	few	CASSFGQGARETQYF	TGTGCCAGCAGCTTCGGACAGGGGGCCAGGGAGACCCAGTACTTC
TRBJ2-1	TRBV2	.	few	CASGAPGLARGHEQFF	TGTGCCAGCGGGGCTCCGGGACTCGCTCGTGGCCATGAGCAGTTCTTC
TRBJ1-5	TRBV10-2	.	few	CASRDPGAGQPQHF	TGCGCCAGCAGGGACCCGGGGGCCGGCCAGCCCCAGCATTTT
TRBJ2-1	TRBV20-1	TRBD2	.	CSADSGRSSYNEQFF	TGCAGTGCTGATAGCGGGAGATCGTCCTACAATGAGCAGTTCTTC
TRBJ2-7	TRBV27	TRBD2	.	CASSLRWASGTSYEQYF	TGTGCCAGCAGTTTGAGGTGGGCTAGCGGGACCTCCTACGAGCAGTACTTC
TRBJ2-7	TRBV28	.	once	CASSFRQAYEQYF	TGTGCCAGCAGTTTTAGACAGGCCTACGAGCAGTACTTC